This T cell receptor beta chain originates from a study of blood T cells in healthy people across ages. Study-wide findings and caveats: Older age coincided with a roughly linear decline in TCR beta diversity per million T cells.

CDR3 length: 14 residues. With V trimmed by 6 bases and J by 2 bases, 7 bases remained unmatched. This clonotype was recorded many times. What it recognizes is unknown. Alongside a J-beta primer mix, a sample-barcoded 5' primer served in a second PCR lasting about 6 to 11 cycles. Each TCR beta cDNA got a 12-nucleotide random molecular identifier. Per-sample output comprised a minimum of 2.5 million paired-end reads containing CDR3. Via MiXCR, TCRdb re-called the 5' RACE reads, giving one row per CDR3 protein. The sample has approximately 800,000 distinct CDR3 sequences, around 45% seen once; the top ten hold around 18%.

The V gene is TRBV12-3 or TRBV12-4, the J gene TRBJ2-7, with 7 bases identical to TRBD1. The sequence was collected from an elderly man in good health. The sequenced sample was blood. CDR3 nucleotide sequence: TGTGCCAGCAGACTAGACAGGGAAGCCTACGAGCAGTACTTC. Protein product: CASRLDREAYEQYF.